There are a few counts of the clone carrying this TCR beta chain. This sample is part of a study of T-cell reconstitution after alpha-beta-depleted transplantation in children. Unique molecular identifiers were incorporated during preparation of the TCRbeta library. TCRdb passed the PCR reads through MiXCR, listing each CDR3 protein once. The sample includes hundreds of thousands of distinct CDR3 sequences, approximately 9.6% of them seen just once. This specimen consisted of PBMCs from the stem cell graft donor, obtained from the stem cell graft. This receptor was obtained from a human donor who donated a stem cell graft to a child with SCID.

For the CDR3, the DNA is TGTGCCAGCAGCTCCTTGATGATACTTAGCTCCTACAATGAGCAGTTCTTC. Protein product: CASSSLMILSSYNEQFF. The chain links TRBV7-3 to TRBJ2-1; D not resolved. CDR1 is SGHTA, CDR2 FQGTGA, per germline. CDR3 length: 17 amino acids. V shed 4 bases and J shed 0 bases, with 16 bases lying between them.